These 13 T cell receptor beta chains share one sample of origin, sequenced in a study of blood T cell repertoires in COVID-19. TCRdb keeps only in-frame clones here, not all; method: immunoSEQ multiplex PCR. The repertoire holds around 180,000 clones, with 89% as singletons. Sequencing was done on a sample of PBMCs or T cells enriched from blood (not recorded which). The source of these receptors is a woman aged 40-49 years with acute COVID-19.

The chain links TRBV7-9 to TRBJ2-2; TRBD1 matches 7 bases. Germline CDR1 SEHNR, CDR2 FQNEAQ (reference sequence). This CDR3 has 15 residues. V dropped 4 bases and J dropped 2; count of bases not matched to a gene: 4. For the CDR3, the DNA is TGTGCCAGCAGCTCCCGGGACAGCAACACCGGGGAGCTGTTTTTT. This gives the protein CASSSRDSNTGELFF.

In DNA, the CDR3 is TGTGCCAGCAGCCAAAGTGCCGATCATTACTCGGGGCAGTTCTTC. Protein: CASSQSADHYSGQFF. This chain joins TRBV3-1 (or the pseudogene TRBV3-2) and TRBJ2-1; D unclear. Germline V gene data show CDR1 as LGHDT and CDR2 as YNNKEL (reference sequence). There are 15 residues in the CDR3. The V and J ends lost 2 bases and 12 bases respectively, with 20 bases between them.

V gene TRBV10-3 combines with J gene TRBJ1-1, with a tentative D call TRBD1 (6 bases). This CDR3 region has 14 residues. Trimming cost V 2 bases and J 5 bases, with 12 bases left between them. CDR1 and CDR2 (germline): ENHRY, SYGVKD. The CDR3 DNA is TGTGCCATCAGTGAGAGTCAGGGGACAACTGAAGCTTTCTTT. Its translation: CAISESQGTTEAFF.

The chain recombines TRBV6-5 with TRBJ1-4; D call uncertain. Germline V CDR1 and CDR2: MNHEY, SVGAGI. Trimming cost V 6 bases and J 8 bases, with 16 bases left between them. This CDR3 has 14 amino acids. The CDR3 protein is CASSSQLEGEKLFF. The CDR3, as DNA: TGTGCCAGCAGCTCCCAACTTGAGGGAGAAAAACTGTTTTTT.

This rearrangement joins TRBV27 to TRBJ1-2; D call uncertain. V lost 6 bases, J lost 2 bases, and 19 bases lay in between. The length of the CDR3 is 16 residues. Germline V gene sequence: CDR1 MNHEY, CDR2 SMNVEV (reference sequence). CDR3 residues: CASRETTPVINYGYTF. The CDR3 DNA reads TGTGCCAGCAGGGAGACTACCCCTGTTATCAACTATGGCTACACCTTC.

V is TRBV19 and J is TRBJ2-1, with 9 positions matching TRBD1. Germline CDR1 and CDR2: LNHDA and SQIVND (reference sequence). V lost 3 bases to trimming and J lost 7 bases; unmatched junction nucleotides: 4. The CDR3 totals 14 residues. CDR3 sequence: CASSITGGENEQFF. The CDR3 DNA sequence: TGTGCCAGTAGTATTACAGGGGGCGAAAATGAGCAGTTCTTC.

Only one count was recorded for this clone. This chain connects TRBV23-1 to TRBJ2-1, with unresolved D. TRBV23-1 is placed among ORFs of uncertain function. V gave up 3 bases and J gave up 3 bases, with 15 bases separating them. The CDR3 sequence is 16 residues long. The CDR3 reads CASSHPARVGYNEQFF. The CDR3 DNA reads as TGCGCCAGCAGTCACCCCGCCCGGGTTGGCTACAATGAGCAGTTCTTC.

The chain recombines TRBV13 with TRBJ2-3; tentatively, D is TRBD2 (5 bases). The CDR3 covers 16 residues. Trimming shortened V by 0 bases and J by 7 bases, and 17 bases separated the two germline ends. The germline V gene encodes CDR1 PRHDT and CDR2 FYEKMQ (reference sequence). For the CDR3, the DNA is TGTGCCAGCAGCTTAGGTGGTCAGCGGCGAGGATATACGCAGTATTTT. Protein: CASSLGGQRRGYTQYF.

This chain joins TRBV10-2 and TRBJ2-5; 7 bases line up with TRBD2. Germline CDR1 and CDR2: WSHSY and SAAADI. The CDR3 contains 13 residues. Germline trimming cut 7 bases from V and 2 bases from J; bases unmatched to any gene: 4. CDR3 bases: TGCGCCAGCAACTCGGGGGGACAAGAGACCCAGTACTTC. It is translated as CASNSGGQETQYF.

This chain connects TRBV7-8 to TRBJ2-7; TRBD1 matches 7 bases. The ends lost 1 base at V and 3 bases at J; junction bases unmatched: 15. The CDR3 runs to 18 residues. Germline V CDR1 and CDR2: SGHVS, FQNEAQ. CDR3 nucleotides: TGTGCCAGCAGCTTAGAGGGGAACTCGAGACAGGGAGACTACGAGCAGTACTTC. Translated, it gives CASSLEGNSRQGDYEQYF.

For the CDR3, the DNA is TGTGCCAGCAGTTTCCGACTAGCGGGGGGGGAGACCCAGTACTTC. Its protein product is CASSFRLAGGETQYF. The chain uses TRBV5-4 and TRBJ2-5; 14 nucleotides align to TRBD2. The CDR3 extends over 15 amino acids. The J segment lost 5 bases and the V segment lost 5 bases, leaving 5 bases of the junction unmatched. Per germline, CDR1 SGHNT and CDR2 YYREEE (reference sequence).

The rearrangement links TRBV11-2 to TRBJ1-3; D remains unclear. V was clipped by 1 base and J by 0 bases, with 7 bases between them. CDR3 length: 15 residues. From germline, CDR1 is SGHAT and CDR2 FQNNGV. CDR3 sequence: CASSLGVNSGNTIYF. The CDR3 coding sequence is TGTGCCAGCAGCTTAGGAGTGAACTCTGGAAACACCATATATTTT.

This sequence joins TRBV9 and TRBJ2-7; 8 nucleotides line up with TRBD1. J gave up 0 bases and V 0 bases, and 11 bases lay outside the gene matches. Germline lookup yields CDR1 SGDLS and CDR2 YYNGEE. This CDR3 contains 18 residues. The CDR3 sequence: CASSVAETGASTSYEQYF. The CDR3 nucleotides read TGTGCCAGCAGCGTAGCGGAGACAGGGGCCTCTACCTCCTACGAGCAGTACTTC.